These 25 T cell receptor beta chains share one sample of origin, sequenced in a study of CD8 T cells in Susac syndrome. RNA was extracted with the RNeasy kit, and a quantity of roughly 0.45 to 1 ug was reverse transcribed using random hexamers. TCRdb analysed the immunoSEQ multiplex PCR reads with MiXCR anew, one entry per CDR3 protein. The sample holds about 180,000 distinct CDR3 sequences; approximately 95% are singletons and the top ten take about 0.15%. Sequencing was carried out using CD8+ T cells from PBMCs. The receptor set was obtained from a human donor with multiple sclerosis.

The chain combines TRBV12-5 with TRBJ1-5, with 7 bases lining up with TRBD1. Germline V lookup: CDR1 LGHNT, CDR2 FRNRAP. This CDR3 region has 17 residues. Trimming removed 6 bases from V and 9 bases from J; junction bases left unmatched: 20. DNA for the CDR3: TGTGCTAGTGGACGTATAGATGCCGGGACAGTCCTTTGGCCCCAGCATTTT. This sequence encodes CASGRIDAGTVLWPQHF.

CDR3 sequence: CSAIETLANQPQHF. The CDR3, as DNA: TGCAGTGCCATAGAAACTTTGGCCAATCAGCCCCAGCATTTT. This sequence joins TRBV20-1 and TRBJ1-5; no reliable D call. CDR3 length equals 14 residues. Between the trimmed V and J ends, which lost 6 bases and 3 bases, there was a span of 15 bases. CDR1 is DFQATT and CDR2 is SNEGSKA in the germline V gene (reference sequence).

The chain uses TRBV9 and TRBJ1-2; D is perhaps TRBD1 (5 bases). V lost 0 bases and J lost 6, with 18 bases in between. This CDR3 region has 16 residues. Germline CDR1 is SGDLS and CDR2 is YYNGEE. In nucleotides, the CDR3 is TGTGCCAGCAGCGTAGCTTGGGGTCCCCTAGGGGATGGCTACACCTTC. It specifies CASSVAWGPLGDGYTF.

The genes are TRBV29-1 and TRBJ1-1; the D gene is possibly TRBD1 (5 bases). Trimming removed 7 bases at V and 3 bases at J, with 12 bases between. Germline V gene lookup returns CDR1 SQVTM and CDR2 ANQGSEA. The CDR3 runs 12 residues. The CDR3 bases are TGCAGCGCGAGACCAGGGTACACTGAAGCTTTCTTT. As protein: CSARPGYTEAFF.

This clonotype was counted a single time. The V and J genes are TRBV5-6 and TRBJ2-1, with D perhaps TRBD2 (6 bases). V lost 7 bases and J 5 bases, leaving 16 bases between the germline ends. CDR1 SGHDT and CDR2 YYEEEE come from the germline V gene. The length of the CDR3 is 14 residues. Written as DNA, the CDR3 is TGTGCCAGCTCCCCAGGGAGGAGCAACAATGAGCAGTTCTTC. This gives the protein CASSPGRSNNEQFF.

The chain couples TRBV20-1 to TRBJ1-1; D is perhaps TRBD1 (5 bases). Looked up from germline, CDR1 is DFQATT and CDR2 is SNEGSKA (reference sequence). V lost 6 bases and J 0 bases, leaving 17 bases between the germline ends. CDR3 length: 15 amino acids. The CDR3 DNA is TGCAGTGCGGCCCGCGGGGGGACCATGAACACTGAAGCTTTCTTT. Its translation is CSAARGGTMNTEAFF.

This chain uses TRBV7-9 with TRBJ1-1, with D uncertain. Germline V lookup: CDR1 SEHNR, CDR2 FQNEAQ (reference sequence). V was cut by 1 base and J by 4 bases, with 10 bases left in between. This CDR3 contains 14 residues. CDR3 coding DNA: TGTGCCAGCAGCTTAGTGTTAACTGGCACTGAAGCTTTCTTT. Residues: CASSLVLTGTEAFF.

This rearrangement joins TRBV6-5 to TRBJ1-6; D unresolved. Germline CDR1 is MNHEY and CDR2 is SVGAGI. The CDR3 loop spans 14 amino acids. V dropped 2 bases and J dropped 9 bases, with 11 bases sitting between them. For the CDR3, the DNA is TGTGCCAGCAGTTACGAGACCGAAGTTTCACCCCTCCACTTT. This sequence encodes CASSYETEVSPLHF.

This sequence joins TRBV23-1 and TRBJ1-1, with 8 bases identical to TRBD1. TRBV23-1 is reported as an ORF; its role is uncertain. With 4 bases clipped from V and 5 bases from J, the junction kept 9 bases outside the gene matches. CDR3 size: 15 residues. CDR3 residues: CASSLRGDRRTEAFF. CDR3 nucleotides: TGCGCCAGCAGTCTACGAGGGGACAGGCGAACTGAAGCTTTCTTT.

The genes are TRBV20-1 and TRBJ2-5; D is possibly TRBD2 (7 bases). From germline, CDR1 is DFQATT and CDR2 SNEGSKA (reference sequence). V dropped 6 bases and J dropped 3 bases, with 20 bases sitting between them. The CDR3 contains 15 residues. The CDR3 sequence is CSASSGGGYKETQYF. CDR3 DNA sequence: TGCAGTGCATCCTCGGGGGGCGGATATAAAGAGACCCAGTACTTC.

The chain combines TRBV29-1 with TRBJ1-2, with D unresolved. Trimming cost V 7 bases and J 4 bases, with 10 bases left between them. The germline V gene has CDR1 SQVTM and CDR2 ANQGSEA. This CDR3 region has 11 residues. Written as DNA, the CDR3 is TGCAGCGCTCTTGGGAGCTATGGCTACACCTTC. Translation: CSALGSYGYTF.

CDR3 amino acids: CASSLFTSGSGNEQFF. CDR3 in DNA: TGTGCCAGCAGTTTATTTACTAGCGGGAGTGGCAATGAGCAGTTCTTC. This sequence joins TRBV28 and TRBJ2-1, with 11 nucleotides matching TRBD2. Looked up from germline, CDR1 is MDHEN and CDR2 is SYDVKM. Germline trimming cut 1 base from V and 6 bases from J; bases unmatched to any gene: 5. The length of the CDR3 is 16 residues.

The chain joins TRBV24-1 to TRBJ2-3; D possibly uses TRBD1 or TRBD2 (6 bases each). V gave up 5 bases and J gave up 2 bases, with 10 bases separating them. Germline-derived CDR1 and CDR2 are KGHDR and SFDVKD. The CDR3 has 14 amino acids. CDR3 region: CATSVTGATDTQYF. The CDR3 bases are TGTGCCACCAGTGTGACGGGGGCCACAGATACGCAGTATTTT.

DNA for the CDR3: TGCGCCAGCAGCCAACCAGGGACCTACGAGCAGTACTTC. Protein product: CASSQPGTYEQYF. The V call is TRBV4-1, the J call TRBJ2-7, with D tentatively TRBD1 (5 bases). CDR3 length: 13 amino acids. CDR1 and CDR2 from the germline V gene are MGHRA and YSYEKL. V was clipped by 2 bases and J by 2 bases, with 7 bases between them.

This chain connects TRBV20-1 to TRBJ2-7, with 7 bases aligning to TRBD2. This CDR3 has 15 residues. From germline, CDR1 is DFQATT and CDR2 SNEGSKA (reference sequence). With 1 base clipped from V and 2 bases from J, the junction kept 8 bases outside the gene matches. CDR3 coding DNA: TGCAGTGCTAGAGGGTTTGCGGGAGAAACCTACGAGCAGTACTTC. Translated, it gives CSARGFAGETYEQYF.

The chain couples TRBV3-1 to TRBJ1-1, with no clear D. CDR3 size: 17 residues. Trimming left V 0 bases short and J 1 base short, with 15 bases between. CDR1 is LGHDT, CDR2 YNNKEL, per germline (reference sequence). CDR3 sequence reads: CASSQEWTRTPNTEAFF. CDR3 sequence (DNA): TGTGCCAGCAGCCAAGAATGGACCCGCACTCCGAACACTGAAGCTTTCTTT.

The chain is built from TRBV29-1 and TRBJ2-1; 7 bases map to TRBD2. With V trimmed by 4 bases and J by 7 bases, 10 bases remained unmatched. The germline V gene encodes CDR1 SQVTM and CDR2 ANQGSEA. The CDR3 length is 14 residues. The CDR3 reads CSVVALAENNEQFF. CDR3 nucleotide sequence: TGCAGCGTTGTAGCTCTAGCGGAAAATAATGAGCAGTTCTTC.

The chain recombines TRBV2 with TRBJ2-7; D is uncertain. The CDR3 extends over 14 amino acids. V gave up 1 base and J gave up 3 bases, with 10 bases separating them. CDR1 is SNHLY and CDR2 is FYNNEI in the germline V gene. CDR3 sequence: CASSEGAAYYEQYF. The CDR3 coding sequence is TGTGCCAGCAGTGAAGGGGCTGCCTACTACGAGCAGTACTTC.

The rearrangement uses TRBV9 and TRBJ1-2; D gene uncertain. The germline V gene encodes CDR1 SGDLS and CDR2 YYNGEE. The ends were cut back, 2 bases at V and 8 bases at J, with 10 bases in the middle. The CDR3 totals 12 residues. CDR3: CASSVQGAGYTF. The CDR3 DNA sequence: TGTGCCAGCAGCGTCCAAGGTGCGGGCTACACCTTC.

The rearrangement links TRBV6-5 to TRBJ1-1, with D possibly matching TRBD1 (6 bases). Per the germline V gene, CDR1 is MNHEY and CDR2 is SVGAGI. This CDR3 has 13 amino acids. V was cut by 7 bases and J by 3 bases, with 12 bases left in between. The CDR3 protein is CASTVGGHTEAFF. The CDR3 DNA reads TGTGCCAGCACGGTTGGGGGGCACACTGAAGCTTTCTTT.

The chain carries TRBV5-4 and TRBJ2-7, with 8 bases identical to TRBD1. Germline-derived CDR1 and CDR2 are SGHNT and YYREEE (reference sequence). The CDR3 is 15 residues long. With V trimmed by 0 bases and J by 2 bases, 4 bases remained unmatched. The CDR3 DNA is TGTGCCAGCAGCTTGGCGGACAGGGCGACCTACGAGCAGTACTTC. It codes for CASSLADRATYEQYF.

This clonotype was found once. The chain links TRBV29-1 to TRBJ1-2, with D unclear. CDR1 is SQVTM and CDR2 is ANQGSEA in the germline V gene. The germline V and J ends were trimmed by 3 bases and 8 bases, with 13 bases remaining between them. The CDR3 is made up of 12 amino acids. CDR3 residues: CSVDEGLGGYTF. The CDR3 nucleotides read TGCAGCGTTGATGAGGGCTTGGGCGGCTACACCTTC.

The rearrangement uses TRBV15 and TRBJ2-7; D is ambiguous. V was shortened by 5 bases and J by 2 bases, with 16 bases between the two germline ends. The germline CDR1 and CDR2 sequences are LNHNV and YYDKDF (reference sequence). CDR3 size: 15 residues. The CDR3 DNA reads as TGTGCCACCAGCGCGACGCTTAAAGCTACCTACGAGCAGTACTTC. This encodes CATSATLKATYEQYF.

The rearrangement uses TRBV30 and TRBJ2-7; possibly TRBD2 for D (5 bases). CDR1 is GTSNPN and CDR2 is SVGIG in the germline V gene (reference sequence). V lost 3 bases to trimming and J lost 7 bases, with 16 bases between them. The CDR3 runs 13 residues. CDR3 nucleotide sequence: TGTGCCTGGAGCCATCCGGCGGGCGGGGAGCAGTACTTC. Protein: CAWSHPAGGEQYF. Complete variable domain (other parts from reference TRBV30 and TRBJ2-7): SQTIHQWPATLVQPVGSPLSLECTVEGTSNPNLYWYRQAAGRGLQLLFYSVGIGQISSEVPQNLSASRPQDRQFILSSKKLLLSDSGFYLCAWSHPAGGEQYFGPGTRLTVT.

The rearrangement uses TRBV15 and TRBJ2-5, with D possibly being TRBD1 (6 bases). V was clipped by 3 bases and J by 5 bases, with 19 bases between them. This CDR3 has 16 amino acids. Looked up from germline, CDR1 is LNHNV and CDR2 is YYDKDF (reference sequence). In DNA form, the CDR3 reads TGTGCCACCAGCAGGAACTTACAGGGAAGGGGGGAGACCCAGTACTTC. Its translation is CATSRNLQGRGETQYF.